The 21 T cell receptor beta chains given below trace back to one sample, sequenced in a study of post-analysis software for immune sequencing data. Study conclusions and caveats: Controls had lower frequencies than patients of four or five TRBV segments, which included TRBV5-6, TRBV5-1 and TRBV20-1.

Carried by the TCR beta cDNA libraries were unique molecular identifiers. TCRdb re-called the PCR reads through MiXCR, storing one row per CDR3 protein. The sample records 750,000 to 950,000 distinct CDR3 sequences, roughly half being singletons. Which antigens these TCRs recognize remains unknown. The sample was blood. These receptors originate from a girl aged 5-17 years with multiple sclerosis.

This chain connects TRBV7-3 to TRBJ2-4; maybe TRBD1 (5 bases). Trimming removed 1 base from V and 3 bases from J, with 7 bases in between. CDR1 is SGHTA and CDR2 is FQGTGA in the germline V gene. This CDR3 region has 14 residues. CDR3 coding DNA: TGTGCCAGCAGCTTAAGCAGGGACAAAAACATTCAGTACTTC. Its translation: CASSLSRDKNIQYF.

V usage is TRBV4-1 and J usage is TRBJ2-5; unclear D gene. The germline V and J ends were trimmed by 2 bases and 4 bases, with 5 bases remaining between them. The CDR3 extends over 12 amino acids. Germline V gene lookup returns CDR1 MGHRA and CDR2 YSYEKL. The CDR3 DNA sequence: TGCGCCAGCAGCCAACCAGGAGAGACCCAGTACTTC. This codes for CASSQPGETQYF.

This sequence joins TRBV7-2 and TRBJ2-1; 8 bases map to TRBD1. Germline loops: CDR1 SGHTA, CDR2 FQGNSA. This CDR3 spans 15 amino acids. Trimming removed 5 bases from V and 9 bases from J; junction bases left unmatched: 12. The CDR3 coding sequence is TGTGCCAGCAGCATTGACAGGGGATATGTTTTTGAGCAGTTCTTC. Translated, it gives CASSIDRGYVFEQFF.

This rearrangement joins TRBV5-5 to TRBJ1-2; D is uncertain. The CDR3 spans 14 residues. Germline V gives CDR1 SGHKS, CDR2 YYEKEE (reference sequence). Trimming removed 1 base at V and 4 bases at J, with 11 bases between. CDR3 nucleotide sequence: TGTGCCAGCAGCTTGATTCCGGGATCCTATGGCTACACCTTC. It yields the protein CASSLIPGSYGYTF.

This sequence joins TRBV29-1 and TRBJ1-1, with 9 bases identical to TRBD1. The CDR3 extends over 12 amino acids. In germline, CDR1 is SQVTM, CDR2 ANQGSEA. J was trimmed by 9 bases and V by 6 bases; bases with no gene match: 8. Here the CDR3 reads CSVNRGHEKAFF. In DNA form, the CDR3 reads TGCAGCGTCAACAGGGGGCATGAAAAAGCTTTCTTT. Supplemented by reference TRBV29-1 and TRBJ1-1, the full variable domain reads SAVISQKPSRDICQRGTSLTIQCQVDSQVTMMFWYRQQPGQSLTLIATANQGSEATYESGFVIDKFPISRPNLTFSTLTVSNMSPEDSSIYLCSVNRGHEKAFFGQGTRLTVV.

This clonotype has a handful of counts. The chain uses TRBV7-2 and TRBJ1-5, with 8 nucleotides matching TRBD1. CDR1 is SGHTA and CDR2 is FQGNSA in the germline V gene. V lost 3 bases, J lost 3 bases, and 7 bases stayed unmatched. The CDR3 runs 16 residues. CDR3 coding DNA: TGTGCCAGCAGCTTGCCAGGGGGCTTCTCCAATCAGCCCCAGCATTTT. Protein: CASSLPGGFSNQPQHF.

The chain has TRBV20-1 and TRBJ2-1; D may be TRBD1 or TRBD2 (5 bases each). V gave up 6 bases and J gave up 8 bases, with 17 bases separating them. Per germline, CDR1 DFQATT and CDR2 SNEGSKA (reference sequence). This CDR3 has 13 amino acids. The CDR3 loop reads CSAPEPGSHEQFF. The CDR3 nucleotides read TGCAGTGCGCCTGAGCCAGGGAGTCATGAGCAGTTCTTC.

The chain uses TRBV5-1 and TRBJ2-7, with 11 bases aligning to TRBD2. The germline V gene has CDR1 SGHRS and CDR2 YFSETQ. This CDR3 contains 15 residues. V dropped 4 bases and J dropped 2; count of bases not matched to a gene: 5. CDR3: CASSIGLAGTYEQYF. The CDR3 DNA is TGCGCCAGCAGCATCGGACTAGCGGGCACCTACGAGCAGTACTTC. The variable domain in full, with the rest retrieved from reference TRBV5-1 and TRBJ2-7, is KAGVTQTPRYLIKTRGQQVTLSCSPISGHRSVSWYQQTPGQGLQFLFEYFSETQRNKGNFPGRFSGRQFSNSRSEMNVSTLELGDSALYLCASSIGLAGTYEQYFGPGTRLTVT.

As for this clonotype: The junction differs from germline at one of its ends, possibly a read error. The rearrangement uses TRBV7-7 and TRBJ2-1; TRBD2 agrees at 9 bases. The germline V gene has CDR1 SSHAT and CDR2 FNYEAQ (reference sequence). This CDR3 is built from 15 residues. DNA of the CDR3: TGTGCTAGCAGCTTAGGCGGGAGGGCGGCCAATGAGCAGTTCTTC. This encodes CASSLGGRAANEQFF.

This clonotype was counted between two and nine times. This sequence joins TRBV7-9 and TRBJ2-5; perhaps TRBD2 as D (5 bases). Trimming pared 8 bases from V and 0 bases from J, leaving 13 bases between. Germline lookup yields CDR1 SEHNR and CDR2 FQNEAQ (reference sequence). The CDR3 consists of 14 residues. The CDR3 is CASRRGQDQETQYF. CDR3 sequence (DNA): TGTGCCAGCCGCCGGGGTCAGGACCAAGAGACCCAGTACTTC.

The chain carries TRBV21-1 and TRBJ2-7; the table's TRBD1 call for D was not verified on the DNA. TRBV21-1 is annotated as a pseudogene. The CDR3 loop spans 14 amino acids. The CDR3 loop reads CASRRTCPTYEQYF. For the CDR3, the DNA is TGTGCCAGCAGACGGACCTGCCCGACCTACGAGCAGTACTTC.

The CDR3 nucleotides are TGCAGCGTTGGGAACAGGGGATCGTGGACTGAAGCTTTCTTT. It translates to CSVGNRGSWTEAFF. The chain has TRBV29-1 and TRBJ1-1, with 7 bases matching TRBD1. CDR3 size: 14 residues. Trimming cost V 4 bases and J 5 bases; bases outside gene matches: 10. Germline CDR1 SQVTM, CDR2 ANQGSEA.

The chain employs TRBV6-2 or TRBV6-3 and TRBJ2-5; D is perhaps TRBD1 (5 bases). With the DNA end fitting TRBJ2-7 better, the J assignment may be wrong. From germline, CDR1 is MNHEY and CDR2 SVGEGT. This CDR3 contains 15 residues. CDR3 sequence reads: CASSYSLRQGDEQYF. The DNA for the CDR3 is TGTGCCAGCAGTTACTCCCTGCGGCAGGGCGACGAGCAGTACTTC.

This chain links TRBV6-6 with TRBJ1-1; no clear D. Germline CDR1 MNHNY, CDR2 SVGAGI (reference sequence). Trimming removed 6 bases at V and 2 bases at J, with 7 bases between. CDR3 length: 12 residues. The CDR3 sequence is CASRQHNTEAFF. Written as DNA, the CDR3 is TGTGCCAGCAGACAGCATAACACTGAAGCTTTCTTT.

V gene TRBV4-1 combines with J gene TRBJ2-7; 10 bases agree with TRBD2. V trimming: 2 bases; J trimming: 4 bases; junction bases outside the gene matches: 8. The CDR3 length is 16 residues. Germline loops: CDR1 MGHRA, CDR2 YSYEKL. CDR3 nucleotides: TGCGCCAGCAGCCAAACGAGAGGACTAGCGGAGTACGAGCAGTACTTC. Protein sequence: CASSQTRGLAEYEQYF.

This clonotype has more than one count but fewer than ten. At one end, the junction sequence differs from germline, possibly due to a read error. This chain uses TRBV7-7 with TRBJ2-5; the match to TRBD1 covers 9 bases. Germline V gives CDR1 SSHAT, CDR2 FNYEAQ (reference sequence). The CDR3 is 15 residues long. The CDR3 DNA is TGTGCTAGCAGCCATCGGACAGGGGAGGGGGAGACCCAGTACTTC. Translated: CASSHRTGEGETQYF.

The chain uses TRBV6-4 and TRBJ1-6; D is undetermined. The length of the CDR3 is 14 residues. V lost 3 bases and J lost 9, with 12 bases in between. Germline lookup yields CDR1 MRHNA and CDR2 SNTAGT. The CDR3 loop is CASSEWPALSPLHF. The DNA of the CDR3 is TGTGCCAGCAGTGAGTGGCCGGCCCTTTCACCCCTCCACTTT.

The chain carries TRBV7-9 and TRBJ1-5, with D uncertain. This CDR3 is 13 amino acids long. Germline lookup yields CDR1 SEHNR and CDR2 FQNEAQ (reference sequence). V lost 5 bases and J lost 2, with 7 bases in between. The CDR3 DNA sequence: TGTGCCAGCAGCAAAATGGGCAATCAGCCCCAGCATTTT. It is translated as CASSKMGNQPQHF.

This clonotype was recorded a few times. The V gene is TRBV7-9, the J gene TRBJ2-5, with D hard to call. CDR1 and CDR2 from the germline V gene are SEHNR and FQNEAQ (reference sequence). This CDR3 contains 14 residues. The V gene lost 5 bases and the J gene lost 0 bases, with 10 bases spanning the gap. The CDR3 reads CASSAAVYQETQYF. In DNA, the CDR3 is TGTGCCAGCAGCGCGGCAGTGTACCAAGAGACCCAGTACTTC.

This clonotype showed up just a few times. The chain employs TRBV10-3 and TRBJ1-2; 7 positions match TRBD1. V shed 7 bases and J 2 bases; nucleotides not matched to a gene: 4. The CDR3 has 13 amino acids. The germline V gene has CDR1 ENHRY and CDR2 SYGVKD. CDR3 sequence reads: CAINPTGNYGYTF. For the CDR3, the DNA is TGTGCCATCAACCCGACAGGGAACTATGGCTACACCTTC.

This clonotype turned up a few times. J is TRBJ2-7 and V is TRBV29-1, with no clear D. The J call may be faulty, since TRBJ2-5 better matches the DNA end. This CDR3 is 13 amino acids long. The germline CDR1 and CDR2 sequences are SQVTM and ANQGSEA. In DNA form, the CDR3 reads TGCAGCGTTGGCTTACGGTTCAGAGAGACCCAGTACTTC. This translates into CSVGLRFRETQYF.